Following are 18 T cell receptor beta chains from one sample sequenced in a study of blood T cells in healthy people across ages. A J-beta primer mix and a sample-barcoded 5' primer were used in a second PCR of about 7 to 12 cycles. TCRdb reprocessed the 5' RACE reads with MiXCR, giving one entry per CDR3 protein. In the table there are 800,000 or so distinct CDR3 sequences, around half of which are singletons. The material sequenced was blood. These receptors were taken from a man aged 80 or over in good health.

This chain joins TRBV28 and TRBJ1-1, with 7 bases matching TRBD1. The CDR3 runs to 14 residues. Germline assignment: CDR1 MDHEN and CDR2 SYDVKM. Germline trimming cut 4 bases from V and 5 bases from J; bases unmatched to any gene: 7. In DNA form, the CDR3 reads TGTGCCAGCAGTTCTGGGACAGACGGGACTGAAGCTTTCTTT. Translation gives CASSSGTDGTEAFF.

The genes are TRBV7-2 and TRBJ1-1; D uncertain. CDR1 and CDR2 (germline): SGHTA, FQGNSA. CDR3 length: 14 amino acids. V lost 0 bases, J lost 2 bases, and 7 bases lay in between. This CDR3 reads CASSLAPRNTEAFF. CDR3 coding DNA: TGTGCCAGCAGCTTAGCGCCCAGAAACACTGAAGCTTTCTTT. The whole variable domain, remainder taken from reference TRBV7-2 and TRBJ1-1, is GAGVSQSPSNKVTEKGKDVELRCDPISGHTALYWYRQSLGQGLEFLIYFQGNSAPDKSGLPSDRFSAERTGGSVSTLTIQRTQQEDSAVYLCASSLAPRNTEAFFGQGTRLTVV.

This clonotype was seen a few times. V usage is TRBV27 and J usage is TRBJ2-7, with TRBD1 matching over 8 bases. V lost 4 bases to trimming and J lost 2 bases; unmatched junction nucleotides: 4. The CDR3 is 14 amino acids. Looked up from germline, CDR1 is MNHEY and CDR2 is SMNVEV (reference sequence). The CDR3 DNA follows: TGTGCCAGCAGTTCGGGACAGGCGACCTACGAGCAGTACTTC. Translated, it gives CASSSGQATYEQYF.

This clonotype was detected a few times. The chain links TRBV20-1 to TRBJ1-2; no clear D. CDR1 is DFQATT, CDR2 SNEGSKA, per germline (reference sequence). Trimming cost V 4 bases and J 6 bases, with 18 bases left between them. This CDR3 has 14 amino acids. The CDR3 region is CSAMGLPGVNGYTF. For the CDR3, the DNA is TGCAGTGCTATGGGTCTTCCAGGCGTGAATGGCTACACCTTC.

This clonotype appeared many times. This chain connects TRBV12-3 or TRBV12-4 to TRBJ1-4; D unclear. Trimming took off 1 base at V and 0 bases at J, with 6 bases between the two ends. This CDR3 has 15 amino acids. Written as DNA, the CDR3 is TGTGCCAGCAGTTTAGTAGCAGCAACTAATGAAAAACTGTTTTTT. As protein: CASSLVAATNEKLFF.

This clonotype came up many times. The J gene is TRBJ1-5, the V gene TRBV27; D is ambiguous. Germline CDR1 reads MNHEY; CDR2 reads SMNVEV (reference sequence). V lost 4 bases, J lost 2 bases, and 3 bases lay in between. The CDR3 totals 12 residues. The DNA for the CDR3 is TGTGCCAGCAGTTCGGGCAATCAGCCCCAGCATTTT. This encodes CASSSGNQPQHF.

This chain uses TRBV9 with TRBJ2-2; 7 nucleotides agree with TRBD1. V was pared by 3 bases and J by 6 bases, with 8 bases of the junction left unmatched. Germline V gives CDR1 SGDLS, CDR2 YYNGEE. CDR3 length: 15 residues. CDR3 DNA: TGTGCCAGCAGCGACGAGACAGGGTGGCCCGGGGAGCTGTTTTTT. Translation: CASSDETGWPGELFF.

The chain recombines TRBV27 with TRBJ2-3, with TRBD2 as a possible D gene (5 bases). The germline V gene encodes CDR1 MNHEY and CDR2 SMNVEV (reference sequence). V was cut by 6 bases and J by 0 bases, with 19 bases left in between. This CDR3 spans 17 amino acids. CDR3 in amino acids: CASSQVYRGESTDTQYF. DNA for the CDR3: TGTGCCAGCAGCCAAGTTTATCGGGGAGAGAGCACAGATACGCAGTATTTT.

This sequence joins TRBV5-1 and TRBJ2-3; D is possibly TRBD1 or TRBD2 (5 bases each). The V and J ends lost 2 bases and 4 bases respectively, with 11 bases between them. The germline gives CDR1 SGHRS, CDR2 YFSETQ. The CDR3 length is 14 residues. CDR3 sequence (DNA): TGCGCCAGCAGCTTCACAGGACTCCCAGATACGCAGTATTTT. This encodes CASSFTGLPDTQYF.

V usage is TRBV5-1 and J usage is TRBJ1-1; 8 bases match TRBD1. V was pared by 5 bases and J by 1 base, with 7 bases of the junction left unmatched. CDR1 SGHRS and CDR2 YFSETQ come from the germline V gene. The CDR3 length is 15 residues. The CDR3 loop is CASRAGQVKNTEAFF. The CDR3 DNA is TGCGCCAGCAGGGCGGGACAGGTGAAGAACACTGAAGCTTTCTTT.

The chain has TRBV12-3 or TRBV12-4 and TRBJ2-1; 10 nucleotides agree with TRBD2. The trim removed 2 bases at V and 4 bases at J, leaving 5 bases unmatched. The CDR3 extends over 16 amino acids. This CDR3 is CASSLTGTSEYNEQFF. The CDR3 nucleotides are TGTGCCAGCAGTTTAACAGGGACTAGCGAGTACAATGAGCAGTTCTTC.

The chain joins TRBV7-6 to TRBJ2-1, with TRBD2 as a possible D gene (6 bases). V was pared by 6 bases and J by 1 base, with 19 bases between. Germline CDR1 and CDR2: SGHVS and FNYEAQ. This CDR3 comprises 17 residues. In nucleotides, the CDR3 is TGTGCCAGCAGGGGCTCCGGGAGTGGAGGGTCCTACAATGAGCAGTTCTTC. Translated, it gives CASRGSGSGGSYNEQFF.

This clonotype was picked up a small number of times. The chain has TRBV30 and TRBJ1-1; 8 positions agree with TRBD1. CDR3 length: 15 residues. Germline CDR1 GTSNPN, CDR2 SVGIG (reference sequence). The ends lost 2 bases at V and 5 bases at J; junction bases unmatched: 10. The DNA of the CDR3 is TGTGCCTGGAGTCGACCCCCAGGGGGCGCGACTGAAGCTTTCTTT. Amino acids: CAWSRPPGGATEAFF. The full variable domain, in which reference TRBV30 and TRBJ1-1 provide the parts outside the CDR3, is SQTIHQWPATLVQPVGSPLSLECTVEGTSNPNLYWYRQAAGRGLQLLFYSVGIGQISSEVPQNLSASRPQDRQFILSSKKLLLSDSGFYLCAWSRPPGGATEAFFGQGTRLTVV.

The V and J genes are TRBV27 and TRBJ1-2; TRBD1 is a possible D gene (6 bases). The germline gives CDR1 MNHEY, CDR2 SMNVEV (reference sequence). CDR3 length equals 14 residues. V lost 6 bases and J 7 bases, leaving 18 bases between the germline ends. The CDR3 DNA reads as TGTGCCAGCAGGACAAACCAGGGGTTGGGTGGCTACACCTTC. Amino acids: CASRTNQGLGGYTF.

The chain recombines TRBV12-3 or TRBV12-4 with TRBJ2-5, with 9 bases matching TRBD2. Trimming removed 3 bases from V and 11 bases from J; junction bases left unmatched: 13. The CDR3 spans 15 residues. In DNA, the CDR3 is TGTGCCAGCAGTTTCCAGGGACTAGCAACCAATGAGCAGTACTTC. Translation: CASSFQGLATNEQYF.

This clonotype has a handful of counts. This chain joins TRBV12-3 or TRBV12-4 and TRBJ2-3; perhaps TRBD2 as D (7 bases). The CDR3 is 16 residues long. Trimming took off 3 bases at V and 3 bases at J, with 16 bases between the two ends. Here the CDR3 reads CASSFRAGASTDTQYF. CDR3 DNA sequence: TGTGCCAGCAGTTTTCGTGCGGGGGCTAGTACAGATACGCAGTATTTT.

This chain links TRBV4-3 with TRBJ1-4; 7 bases line up with TRBD1. The CDR3 is 17 residues long. The germline CDR1 and CDR2 sequences are LGHNA and YSLEER. Losses at the gene ends were 0 bases for V and 4 bases for J; bases not matched to a gene: 8. In nucleotides, the CDR3 is TGCGCCAGCAGCCAAGACGAAAGGGGACAGTATAATGAAAAACTGTTTTTT. Translation: CASSQDERGQYNEKLFF.

The genes are TRBV7-8 and TRBJ2-3; unclear D gene. Germline CDR1 reads SGHVS; CDR2 reads FQNEAQ. This CDR3 spans 14 amino acids. V shed 2 bases and J shed 9 bases, with 15 bases lying between them. The CDR3 coding sequence is TGTGCCAGCAGCTTAAGGCTAGTCCCATGGACGCAGTATTTT. This codes for CASSLRLVPWTQYF.